The rows below give T cell receptor beta chains drawn from one sample of a study of cytomegalovirus exposure and HLA in healthy donors. Data came from immunoSEQ multiplex PCR; TCRdb stores just in-frame clones and leaves some out. The table has approximately 150,000 clones, less than 9.5% seen once. What was sequenced was PBMCs. Source of these receptors: a male donor in good health and CMV-seronegative. CDR3s include the opening cysteine and the closing phenylalanine or tryptophan. The D gene is left open where the match is weak. Size is stated for part of the rows, as once, few or many counts, or as a class when the clone is expanded.

D gene: TRBD2; V gene: TRBV6-5; clone size: .; J gene: TRBJ2-7; CDR3 DNA: TGTGCCAGCAGTTACTTGGCGGGAGGGGGATACGAGCAGTACTTC; CDR3 protein: CASSYLAGGGYEQYF
D gene: .; V gene: TRBV6-1; clone size: few; J gene: TRBJ2-1; CDR3 DNA: TGTGCCAGCAGCCCGAACCCTGGCCATGAGCAGTTCTTC; CDR3 protein: CASSPNPGHEQFF
D gene: TRBD1; V gene: TRBV28; clone size: few; J gene: TRBJ2-7; CDR3 DNA: TGTGCCAGCAGCCCCTACCCCGTGACAGGGAGAATGGGCGAGCAGTACTTC; CDR3 protein: CASSPYPVTGRMGEQYF
D gene: .; V gene: TRBV28; clone size: few; J gene: TRBJ2-7; CDR3 DNA: TGTGCCAGCAGTTTGAGGGACGAGCAGTACTTC; CDR3 protein: CASSLRDEQYF
D gene: TRBD1; V gene: TRBV28; clone size: .; J gene: TRBJ1-1; CDR3 DNA: TGTGCCAGCAGTTCGCGAAGGGGGCGGAGTGAAGCTTTCTTT; CDR3 protein: CASSSRRGRSEAFF
D gene: .; V gene: TRBV4-3; clone size: few; J gene: TRBJ2-3; CDR3 DNA: TGCGCCAGCAGCCAAGAACAGGGAGGGAGCCGCACAGATACGCAGTATTTT; CDR3 protein: CASSQEQGGSRTDTQYF
D gene: .; V gene: TRBV6-6; clone size: .; J gene: TRBJ1-2; CDR3 DNA: TGTGCCAGCAGTTACTCCGGCGGGAACTATGGCTACACCTTC; CDR3 protein: CASSYSGGNYGYTF
D gene: TRBD1; V gene: TRBV4-2; clone size: .; J gene: TRBJ2-6; CDR3 DNA: TGTGCCAGCAGCCGGACAGGCCTCTCGGGACGGAGTATATCTGGGGCCAACGTCCTGACTTTC; CDR3 protein: CASSRTGLSGRSISGANVLTF
D gene: .; V gene: TRBV5-4; clone size: .; J gene: TRBJ2-1; CDR3 DNA: TGTGCCAGCAGCTTTAGGAGCGGCTCCTACAATGAGCAGTTCTTC; CDR3 protein: CASSFRSGSYNEQFF
D gene: .; V gene: TRBV28; clone size: .; J gene: TRBJ1-1; CDR3 DNA: TGTGCCAGCAGTTCCACCGGGGGAACGAACACTGAAGCTTTCTTT; CDR3 protein: CASSSTGGTNTEAFF
D gene: .; V gene: TRBV5-6; clone size: .; J gene: TRBJ2-5; CDR3 DNA: TGTGCCAGCAGCTTGTTCAGGGCCCAGCAAAGGGAGACCCAGTACTTC; CDR3 protein: CASSLFRAQQRETQYF
D gene: TRBD1; V gene: TRBV9; clone size: .; J gene: TRBJ1-1; CDR3 DNA: TGTGCCAGCAGCGTCACAGGGGGCACTGAAGCTTTCTTT; CDR3 protein: CASSVTGGTEAFF
D gene: .; V gene: TRBV10-3; clone size: few; J gene: TRBJ1-2; CDR3 DNA: TGTGCCATCAGTGGCACAGGTTTCTATGGCTACACCTTC; CDR3 protein: CAISGTGFYGYTF
D gene: .; V gene: TRBV4-3; clone size: few; J gene: TRBJ2-7; CDR3 DNA: TGCGCCAGCAGCCAAGACGTGGGGCTTGGCTACGAGCAGTACTTC; CDR3 protein: CASSQDVGLGYEQYF
D gene: .; V gene: TRBV7-2; clone size: few; J gene: TRBJ1-2; CDR3 DNA: TGTGCCAGCAGCTTAGGGGGGAGGATCAGCTATGGCTACACCTTC; CDR3 protein: CASSLGGRISYGYTF
D gene: .; V gene: TRBV28; clone size: few; J gene: TRBJ2-7; CDR3 DNA: TGTGCCAGCAGCGCTCAGGGATGGGCCTACGAGCAGTACTTC; CDR3 protein: CASSAQGWAYEQYF
D gene: TRBD1; V gene: TRBV5-1; clone size: .; J gene: TRBJ2-2; CDR3 DNA: TGCGCCAGCAGCTTGGGTTCGAGGGGGCGGAGGTACACCGGGGAGCTGTTTTTT; CDR3 protein: CASSLGSRGRRYTGELFF
D gene: TRBD2; V gene: TRBV19; clone size: few; J gene: TRBJ2-7; CDR3 DNA: TGTGCCAGTAGTATTGACACCACTAGCGGGCGGATTAACTTC; CDR3 protein: CASSIDTTSGRINF
D gene: .; V gene: TRBV13; clone size: .; J gene: TRBJ1-1; CDR3 DNA: TGTGCCAGCAGACTCTCCGAGGAAGCTTTCTTT; CDR3 protein: CASRLSEEAFF
D gene: TRBD2; V gene: TRBV27; clone size: .; J gene: TRBJ2-7; CDR3 DNA: TGTGCCAGCTCCACTAGCGGGGGGGCTCCTTACGAGCAGTACTTC; CDR3 protein: CASSTSGGAPYEQYF
D gene: TRBD1; V gene: TRBV5-1; clone size: few; J gene: TRBJ1-4; CDR3 DNA: TGCGCCAGCAGAACAACAGGGGGCACAGCTAATGAAAAACTGTTTTTT; CDR3 protein: CASRTTGGTANEKLFF
D gene: .; V gene: TRBV18; clone size: few; J gene: TRBJ1-4; CDR3 DNA: TGTGCCAGCTCACCAGGAAGCGGTGAAAAACTGTTTTTT; CDR3 protein: CASSPGSGEKLFF
D gene: .; V gene: TRBV28; clone size: .; J gene: TRBJ1-1; CDR3 DNA: TGTGCCAGCAGTGCCTCTACTGCGGGCGTGACTGAAGCTTTCTTT; CDR3 protein: CASSASTAGVTEAFF
D gene: TRBD1; V gene: TRBV28; clone size: .; J gene: TRBJ1-5; CDR3 DNA: TGTGCCAGCAGCCCAGGGGGGCACCAGCCCCAGCATTTT; CDR3 protein: CASSPGGHQPQHF
D gene: .; V gene: TRBV2; clone size: .; J gene: TRBJ2-1; CDR3 DNA: TGTGCCAGCAGTGAATTGGGCGTCGGCGGGGGCCCTTTGAATGAGCAGTTCTTC; CDR3 protein: CASSELGVGGGPLNEQFF
D gene: TRBD2; V gene: TRBV11-2; clone size: .; J gene: TRBJ2-2; CDR3 DNA: TGTGCCAGCAGCTTTAGCGGGAGTAGCACCGGGGAGCTGTTTTTT; CDR3 protein: CASSFSGSSTGELFF
D gene: .; V gene: TRBV4-3; clone size: few; J gene: TRBJ1-5; CDR3 DNA: TGCGCCAGCAGCAAAGGACAGTTTAGCAATCAGCCCCAGCATTTT; CDR3 protein: CASSKGQFSNQPQHF
D gene: TRBD2; V gene: TRBV4-1; clone size: .; J gene: TRBJ2-7; CDR3 DNA: TGCGCCAGCAGCCAAGGGGAACTAGCGGGATCCTACGAGCAGTACTTC; CDR3 protein: CASSQGELAGSYEQYF
D gene: .; V gene: TRBV6-5; clone size: .; J gene: TRBJ1-4; CDR3 DNA: TGTGCCAGCAGTTCAGGGTGGCAAAATGAAAAACTGTTTTTT; CDR3 protein: CASSSGWQNEKLFF
D gene: .; V gene: TRBV10-3; clone size: .; J gene: TRBJ1-4; CDR3 DNA: TGTGCCATCCGGGGGGGGATCGATGAAAAACTGTTTTTT; CDR3 protein: CAIRGGIDEKLFF
D gene: TRBD1; V gene: TRBV13; clone size: .; J gene: TRBJ2-7; CDR3 DNA: TGTGCCAGCAGCGGTGAGACAGGGGTCCCCTACGAGCAGTACTTC; CDR3 protein: CASSGETGVPYEQYF
D gene: TRBD2; V gene: TRBV11-2; clone size: .; J gene: TRBJ2-1; CDR3 DNA: TGTGCCAGCAGCCATAGCGGGAGGGGTACTAATGAGCAGTTCTTC; CDR3 protein: CASSHSGRGTNEQFF
D gene: TRBD1; V gene: TRBV5-4; clone size: .; J gene: TRBJ1-2; CDR3 DNA: TGTGCCAGCAGCCCCCCGGAGGGCAGGGGGCAGGCTGGCTACACCTTC; CDR3 protein: CASSPPEGRGQAGYTF
D gene: TRBD2; V gene: TRBV4-3; clone size: .; J gene: TRBJ2-7; CDR3 DNA: TGCGCCAGCAGCCAAGGGACCGGGACTAGCTTTGACGAGCAGTACTTC; CDR3 protein: CASSQGTGTSFDEQYF
D gene: TRBD1; V gene: TRBV6-5; clone size: .; J gene: TRBJ2-3; CDR3 DNA: TGTGCCAGCAGTCCACCGGGACAGGGTTATACGCAGTATTTT; CDR3 protein: CASSPPGQGYTQYF
D gene: .; V gene: TRBV28; clone size: few; J gene: TRBJ2-6; CDR3 DNA: TGTGCCAGCAGCCCGGGCTCTGGGGCCAACGTCCTGACTTTC; CDR3 protein: CASSPGSGANVLTF
D gene: .; V gene: TRBV5-1; clone size: .; J gene: TRBJ1-1; CDR3 DNA: TGCGCCAGCAGCTTCACAGGGATGAACACTGAAGCTTTCTTT; CDR3 protein: CASSFTGMNTEAFF
D gene: TRBD2; V gene: TRBV6-6; clone size: .; J gene: TRBJ2-5; CDR3 DNA: TGTGCCAGCAGGTTAAGCGGGAGGGAAGAGACCCAGTACTTC; CDR3 protein: CASRLSGREETQYF
D gene: TRBD1; V gene: TRBV5-4; clone size: few; J gene: TRBJ2-1; CDR3 DNA: TGTGCCAGCAGCCCTAGGCCTATTCGGACAGGGGATTACAATGAGCAGTTCTTC; CDR3 protein: CASSPRPIRTGDYNEQFF
D gene: TRBD1; V gene: TRBV4-3; clone size: .; J gene: TRBJ2-7; CDR3 DNA: TGCGCCAGCAGCCGGGACAGGACCCACGAGCAGTACTTC; CDR3 protein: CASSRDRTHEQYF
D gene: TRBD2; V gene: TRBV27; clone size: .; J gene: TRBJ2-7; CDR3 DNA: TGTGCCAGCAGCCGAACTTGGGGGGAGGGCCGATACGAGCAGTACTTC; CDR3 protein: CASSRTWGEGRYEQYF
D gene: TRBD2; V gene: TRBV28; clone size: .; J gene: TRBJ2-5; CDR3 DNA: TGTGCCAGCAGTCCGACTAGCGGGAGAAGGGAGACCCAGTACTTC; CDR3 protein: CASSPTSGRRETQYF